The 30 T cell receptor beta chains listed next were all sequenced from one sample in a study of cytomegalovirus exposure and HLA in healthy donors. Primers included in the PCR were 60 Vbeta and 13 Jbeta primers. Data came from immunoSEQ multiplex PCR; TCRdb stores just in-frame clones and leaves some out. The sample contains about 130,000 clones, approximately 72% of which appear only once. What was sequenced was PBMCs. Every receptor here comes from a human donor in good health.

The V gene is TRBV5-4, the J gene TRBJ2-5; D possibly corresponds to TRBD2 (7 bases). Germline values: CDR1 SGHNT, CDR2 YYREEE (reference sequence). This CDR3 region has 14 residues. Trimming cost V 4 bases and J 5 bases, with 15 bases left between them. DNA of the CDR3: TGTGCCAGCAGCCCTGGGGGGGCTCGGGAGACCCAGTACTTC. Amino acid sequence: CASSPGGARETQYF.

This rearrangement joins TRBV4-1 to TRBJ1-1; 7 bases agree with TRBD1. V gave up 0 bases and J gave up 3 bases; unmatched junction bases: 4. This CDR3 region has 15 residues. Germline assignment: CDR1 MGHRA and CDR2 YSYEKL. CDR3 sequence: CASSQDGQGDTEAFF. CDR3 coding DNA: TGCGCCAGCAGCCAAGATGGGCAGGGGGACACTGAAGCTTTCTTT.

Regarding this clone: Within the sample, other DNA sequences also encode this same CDR3. The chain couples TRBV5-1 to TRBJ1-2; no firm D call. V was trimmed by 2 bases and J by 1 base, leaving 6 bases between them. The germline gives CDR1 SGHRS, CDR2 YFSETQ. This CDR3 region has 13 residues. CDR3 protein: CASSFGGNYGYTF. The CDR3 DNA reads as TGCGCCAGCAGCTTTGGCGGTAACTATGGCTACACCTTC. Together with reference TRBV5-1 and TRBJ1-2, the CDR3 gives the full variable domain: KAGVTQTPRYLIKTRGQQVTLSCSPISGHRSVSWYQQTPGQGLQFLFEYFSETQRNKGNFPGRFSGRQFSNSRSEMNVSTLELGDSALYLCASSFGGNYGYTFGSGTRLTVV.

The gene calls are TRBV21-1 and TRBJ1-2; TRBD1 was called by the table and not checked on the DNA. TRBV21-1 is reported as a pseudogene. The CDR3 covers 15 residues. CDR3 sequence reads: CASSNRQGVGHGYTF. The CDR3 coding sequence is TGTGCCAGCAGCAACCGGCAGGGGGTTGGGCATGGCTACACCTTC.

The chain couples TRBV5-1 to TRBJ2-1, with 8 bases matching TRBD1. V dropped 6 bases and J dropped 6; count of bases not matched to a gene: 11. CDR3 length: 15 residues. Looked up from germline, CDR1 is SGHRS and CDR2 is YFSETQ. The DNA of the CDR3 is TGCGCCAGCAAGGGCTCGGGGACAGGCAGCAATGAGCAGTTCTTC. It specifies CASKGSGTGSNEQFF.

This clone was observed once. This sequence joins TRBV4-2 and TRBJ2-5, with TRBD2 matching 8 bases. The J call may be mistaken, given a closer DNA end match to TRBJ2-7. The V gene's germline CDR1 is LGHNA and CDR2 YNFKEQ. There are 16 residues in the CDR3. For the CDR3, the DNA is TGTGCCAGCAGCACCCGACCGGGACTAGTTCCCTACGAGCAGTACTTC. Its translation is CASSTRPGLVPYEQYF.

The gene calls are TRBV6-6 and TRBJ2-3; TRBD1 agrees at 10 bases. This CDR3 has 15 amino acids. With 2 bases clipped from V and 3 bases from J, the junction kept 2 bases outside the gene matches. From germline, CDR1 is MNHNY and CDR2 SVGAGI (reference sequence). In DNA form, the CDR3 reads TGTGCCAGCAGTTACCCGGGACAGGGGACAGATACGCAGTATTTT. It translates to CASSYPGQGTDTQYF.

The chain recombines TRBV11-2 with TRBJ2-7; D might be TRBD2 (8 bases). CDR3 length equals 15 residues. Per germline, CDR1 SGHAT and CDR2 FQNNGV. V was shortened by 5 bases and J by 2 bases, with 16 bases between the two germline ends. CDR3 bases: TGTGCCAGCAGCCAACCGGGAGGGGGCCCCTACGAGCAGTACTTC. This sequence encodes CASSQPGGGPYEQYF.

The genes are TRBV7-9 and TRBJ1-3, with D unresolved. Germline CDR1 reads SEHNR; CDR2 reads FQNEAQ (reference sequence). V lost 2 bases, J lost 4 bases, and 12 bases lay in between. The CDR3 length is 15 residues. CDR3 residues: CASSLPRRLGNTIYF. The CDR3, as DNA: TGTGCCAGCAGCTTACCGCGGCGGCTCGGAAACACCATATATTTT. The entire variable domain, with the rest obtained from reference TRBV7-9 and TRBJ1-3, is as follows: DTGVSQNPRHKITKRGQNVTFRCDPISEHNRLYWYRQTLGQGPEFLTYFQNEAQLEKSRLLSDRFSAERPKGSFSTLEIQRTEQGDSAMYLCASSLPRRLGNTIYFGEGSWLTVV.

A remark on this clone: Germline and junction disagree at one end, which may indicate a read error. This CDR3 is CSSSLSGTGVSGNTIYF. CDR3 coding DNA: TGTTCCAGCAGCTTGTCCGGGACAGGGGTCTCTGGAAACACCATATATTTT. The V gene is TRBV7-9, the J gene TRBJ1-3; TRBD1 agrees at 10 bases. This CDR3 contains 17 residues. Per the germline V gene, CDR1 is SEHNR and CDR2 is FQNEAQ (reference sequence). The full variable domain, in which reference TRBV7-9 and TRBJ1-3 provide the parts outside the CDR3, is DTGVSQNPRHKITKRGQNVTFRCDPISEHNRLYWYRQTLGQGPEFLTYFQNEAQLEKSRLLSDRFSAERPKGSFSTLEIQRTEQGDSAMYLCSSSLSGTGVSGNTIYFGEGSWLTVV.

The rearrangement uses TRBV5-1 and TRBJ2-5, with D perhaps matching TRBD2 (5 bases). This CDR3 contains 15 residues. The germline gives CDR1 SGHRS, CDR2 YFSETQ. V lost 2 bases to trimming and J lost 1 base, with 12 bases between them. CDR3 in amino acids: CASSLWAGVQETQYF. CDR3 nucleotides: TGCGCCAGCAGCTTATGGGCGGGCGTCCAAGAGACCCAGTACTTC.

This clone occurred a few times. This sequence joins TRBV6-6 and TRBJ1-4, with no clear D. Germline CDR1 reads MNHNY; CDR2 reads SVGAGI (reference sequence). This CDR3 is 14 amino acids long. The germline V and J ends were trimmed by 8 bases and 2 bases, with 12 bases remaining between them. CDR3 in amino acids: CASAIRGTNEKLFF. CDR3 nucleotide sequence: TGTGCCAGCGCTATCCGAGGGACTAATGAAAAACTGTTTTTT.

The V gene is TRBV27, the J gene TRBJ2-1; 9 bases line up with TRBD2. The CDR3 has 13 residues. Germline values: CDR1 MNHEY, CDR2 SMNVEV (reference sequence). V shed 8 bases, J shed 9 bases, and the junction held 8 bases outside the gene matches. The CDR3 loop reads CASRSGGLGEQFF. CDR3 in DNA: TGTGCCAGCCGTAGCGGGGGTCTGGGTGAGCAGTTCTTC.

In DNA, the CDR3 is TGTGCCAGCAAGAAACAGGGGGGTAGCAACTACACCTTC. Translated, it gives CASKKQGGSNYTF. The gene calls are TRBV6-1 and TRBJ1-2, with 8 bases fitting TRBD1. The V and J ends lost 7 bases and 10 bases, in that order; junction bases with no gene match: 11. Germline-derived CDR1 and CDR2 are MNHNS and SASEGT. The CDR3 spans 13 residues.

This chain uses TRBV19 with TRBJ2-7; no reliable D call. Trimming cost V 3 bases and J 5 bases, with 11 bases left between them. CDR1 and CDR2 from the germline V gene are LNHDA and SQIVND (reference sequence). The CDR3 is 13 amino acids. CDR3 DNA: TGTGCCAGTAGTATTGTTGGCCTCAACGAGCAGTACTTC. It specifies CASSIVGLNEQYF.

The chain is built from TRBV13 and TRBJ2-7; perhaps TRBD2 as D (5 bases). The CDR3 has 15 residues. CDR1 is PRHDT and CDR2 is FYEKMQ in the germline V gene (reference sequence). The V end was cut by 5 bases, the J end by 5 bases, with 19 bases between. CDR3: CASSGQSGISNEQYF. The CDR3 DNA reads TGTGCCAGCAGCGGTCAATCCGGGATTAGCAACGAGCAGTACTTC.

The sample holds a few counts of this clone. This chain joins TRBV7-2 and TRBJ2-3; no firm D call. Germline V gives CDR1 SGHTA, CDR2 FQGNSA. The CDR3 runs 14 residues. V lost 5 bases to trimming and J lost 0 bases, with 9 bases between them. CDR3 sequence: CASSLVLSTDTQYF. The CDR3, as DNA: TGTGCCAGCAGCCTCGTTTTAAGCACAGATACGCAGTATTTT.

This rearrangement joins TRBV10-3 to TRBJ2-7, with TRBD2 matching over 7 bases. Germline V CDR1 and CDR2: ENHRY, SYGVKD. V dropped 3 bases and J dropped 4; count of bases not matched to a gene: 6. CDR3 length: 14 amino acids. In DNA form, the CDR3 reads TGTGCCATCAGTGATAGGCTAGCGGATTACGAGCAGTACTTC. Translating it yields CAISDRLADYEQYF.

This clone was detected only a few times. V and J are TRBV5-4 and TRBJ1-1; 8 bases agree with TRBD1. Germline lookup yields CDR1 SGHNT and CDR2 YYREEE (reference sequence). V dropped 5 bases and J dropped 6; count of bases not matched to a gene: 6. CDR3 length: 13 amino acids. CDR3 loop: CASSWTGRPEAFF. In DNA form, the CDR3 reads TGTGCCAGCAGTTGGACAGGGCGTCCTGAAGCTTTCTTT.

The chain links TRBV7-2 to TRBJ2-1; 7 positions agree with TRBD1. The CDR3 is 16 amino acids. Germline CDR1 SGHTA, CDR2 FQGNSA. The J segment lost 4 bases and the V segment lost 7 bases, leaving 13 bases of the junction unmatched. CDR3 sequence: CASTPFRGLEYNEQFF. In DNA form, the CDR3 reads TGTGCCAGCACCCCGTTTAGGGGGCTGGAATACAATGAGCAGTTCTTC. The variable domain in full, completed from reference TRBV7-2 and TRBJ2-1, reads GAGVSQSPSNKVTEKGKDVELRCDPISGHTALYWYRQSLGQGLEFLIYFQGNSAPDKSGLPSDRFSAERTGGSVSTLTIQRTQQEDSAVYLCASTPFRGLEYNEQFFGPGTRLTVL.

This clone was seen a few times. The gene calls are TRBV19 and TRBJ1-1; D uncertain. Germline V CDR1 and CDR2: LNHDA, SQIVND (reference sequence). Trimming removed 3 bases from V and 1 base from J, with 12 bases in between. This CDR3 contains 15 residues. The CDR3 region is CASSIQTSGNTEAFF. CDR3 coding DNA: TGTGCCAGTAGTATTCAAACTTCAGGGAACACTGAAGCTTTCTTT.

The rearrangement uses TRBV7-9 and TRBJ2-1, with D perhaps TRBD2 (5 bases). V shed 5 bases and J shed 3 bases, with 11 bases lying between them. The germline gives CDR1 SEHNR, CDR2 FQNEAQ (reference sequence). The CDR3 loop spans 14 amino acids. The CDR3 protein is CASSLGRDYNEQFF. In DNA form, the CDR3 reads TGTGCCAGCAGCCTTGGACGGGACTACAATGAGCAGTTCTTC.

This clone was observed once. The chain couples TRBV9 to TRBJ2-7, with 9 nucleotides matching TRBD2. After removal of 0 bases from V and 2 bases from J, the junction contained 3 bases not matched to a gene. The CDR3 has 15 residues. CDR1 is SGDLS, CDR2 YYNGEE, per germline. The CDR3, as DNA: TGTGCCAGCAGCGTAGTGGCTAGCGGGGCCTACGAGCAGTACTTC. Encoded protein: CASSVVASGAYEQYF.

This sequence joins TRBV30 and TRBJ1-5, with D hard to call. The CDR3 extends over 14 amino acids. Trimming took off 2 bases at V and 3 bases at J, with 11 bases between the two ends. CDR1 is GTSNPN and CDR2 is SVGIG in the germline V gene (reference sequence). CDR3 sequence reads: CAWSFGQNNQPQHF. The CDR3 DNA reads TGTGCCTGGAGTTTTGGTCAGAACAATCAGCCCCAGCATTTT.

The rearrangement uses TRBV5-1 and TRBJ1-3, with a possible D match to TRBD1 (5 bases). CDR3 size: 15 residues. Between the trimmed V and J ends, which lost 0 bases and 4 bases, there was a span of 11 bases. The germline V gene has CDR1 SGHRS and CDR2 YFSETQ. The CDR3 protein is CASSLAGGSGNTIYF. The CDR3 DNA reads TGCGCCAGCAGCTTGGCCGGGGGGTCCGGAAACACCATATATTTT.

This clone was counted a few times. The CDR3 DNA follows: TGTGCCAGTAGTCCCCCGGACAGGGAAACCTACGAGCAGTACTTC. Protein product: CASSPPDRETYEQYF. The rearrangement joins TRBV19 to TRBJ2-5, with TRBD1 matching 8 bases. The J call may be mistaken, given a closer DNA end match to TRBJ2-7. CDR1 and CDR2 from the germline V gene are LNHDA and SQIVND (reference sequence). The CDR3 sequence is 15 residues long.

The chain has TRBV6-5 and TRBJ2-5; D gene unclear. The CDR3 contains 14 residues. Per the germline V gene, CDR1 is MNHEY and CDR2 is SVGAGI. V dropped 3 bases and J dropped 4 bases, with 12 bases sitting between them. Here the CDR3 DNA reads TGTGCCAGCAGTTATAGTCCTCGAAGAGAGACCCAGTACTTC. As protein: CASSYSPRRETQYF.

The chain uses TRBV7-2 and TRBJ2-7, with 9 bases matching TRBD1. CDR3 length: 15 residues. The trim removed 1 base at V and 2 bases at J, leaving 3 bases unmatched. In germline, CDR1 is SGHTA, CDR2 FQGNSA. The CDR3 here is CASSLGQGGTYEQYF. The CDR3 bases are TGTGCCAGCAGCTTAGGACAGGGGGGCACCTACGAGCAGTACTTC.

The gene calls are TRBV5-1 and TRBJ2-7; 10 positions agree with TRBD1. Per germline, CDR1 SGHRS and CDR2 YFSETQ. V lost 6 bases to trimming and J lost 1 base; unmatched junction nucleotides: 16. The CDR3 runs to 18 residues. CDR3: CASTPEGQGIGGSYEQYF. CDR3 in DNA: TGCGCCAGCACCCCCGAGGGACAGGGGATCGGGGGTTCCTACGAGCAGTACTTC.

This chain uses TRBV27 with TRBJ2-5, with 15 bases fitting TRBD2. This CDR3 is 18 amino acids long. The V gene's germline CDR1 is MNHEY and CDR2 SMNVEV (reference sequence). V lost 2 bases and J lost 4; bases outside the gene matches: 8. The CDR3 sequence is CASSLPGLAGGLGETQYF. The CDR3 DNA sequence: TGTGCCAGCAGTTTACCCGGACTAGCGGGAGGGTTGGGAGAGACCCAGTACTTC.